The present entry profiles one TCR beta chain with its context. V lost 4 bases and J 0 bases, leaving 13 bases between the germline ends. This CDR3 spans 16 amino acids. CDR1 and CDR2 (germline): MNHEY, SVGEGT. The data were taken from a study of blood T cell repertoires in COVID-19. Overall study: Samples taken during acute and convalescent COVID-19 were collected in the United States, Italy and Spain.

Recruited during active infection, patients (from Seattle) were subsequently followed longitudinally. In the source study's methods: Scientists estimated how many nucleated cells there were by amplifying reference gene primers. Sequenced by immunoSEQ multiplex PCR; TCRdb stores in-frame clones only, minus some. Clone size and the V and J calls come from that table; the DNA yielded D and trimming. The table includes approximately 200,000 clones, 90% detected once. The rearrangement links TRBV6-2 or TRBV6-3 to TRBJ1-3, with D perhaps matching TRBD1 (5 bases). Sequencing was done on a sample of peripheral blood. The receptor was derived from a man aged 25-40 years with COVID-19, enrolled during active disease. The CDR3 DNA is TGTGCCAGCAGTTTTGGCCAGGGCGGCTCTGGAAACACCATATATTTT. Translating gives CASSFGQGGSGNTIYF.